Sequencing of this TCR beta chain was carried out in a study of blood T cell repertoires in COVID-19. In the study overall: The analysed material was cDNA or gDNA that came from T cells, B-cell-depleted T cells, or PBMCs.

In the authors' methods: Reference gene primers were amplified, and this amplification served to estimate nucleated cell counts. Only in-frame clones appear in the TCRdb table, and some are missing; sequencing was by immunoSEQ multiplex PCR. That table is the source of V, J and clone size, and D and trimming were worked out from the DNA. The repertoire has more than 75,000 clones, roughly 80% of them found once; the top ten carry roughly 15%. The specimen sequenced was peripheral blood. The source is a woman older than 75 with active or convalescent COVID-19.

The CDR3 reads CASSQANRDTEAFF. Here the CDR3 DNA reads TGCGCCAGCAGCCAAGCCAACAGGGACACTGAAGCTTTCTTT. V is TRBV4-3 and J is TRBJ1-1, with D tentatively TRBD1 (6 bases). V lost 1 base and J lost 3, with 9 bases in between. This CDR3 has 14 residues. Germline V lookup: CDR1 LGHNA, CDR2 YSLEER.